The entry that follows covers one T cell receptor beta chain sequence. Its antigen is unknown. Germline CDR1 is MNHEY and CDR2 is SMNVEV (reference sequence). The trim removed 9 bases at V and 7 bases at J, leaving 11 bases unmatched. The CDR3 has 15 residues. This sample is part of a study of T cell repertoires in cytomegalovirus infection. In TCRdb, the reads were re-called with MiXCR into one record per CDR3 protein. The table shows a few hundred thousand distinct CDR3 sequences, with 30% to 40% occurring only once. The chain is built from TRBV27 and TRBJ1-4, with 10 nucleotides matching TRBD1. The source material was cultured PBMCs, sampled from culture after CMV antigen stimulation. This sequence originates from a human donor in good health (CMV status not recorded). Some clones in this sample may be carry-over from other donors' samples. CDR3 sequence (DNA): TGTGCCAGTTCTGCCGCTGACAGGGGGCCTGAAAAACTGTTTTTT. Its protein is CASSAADRGPEKLFF.